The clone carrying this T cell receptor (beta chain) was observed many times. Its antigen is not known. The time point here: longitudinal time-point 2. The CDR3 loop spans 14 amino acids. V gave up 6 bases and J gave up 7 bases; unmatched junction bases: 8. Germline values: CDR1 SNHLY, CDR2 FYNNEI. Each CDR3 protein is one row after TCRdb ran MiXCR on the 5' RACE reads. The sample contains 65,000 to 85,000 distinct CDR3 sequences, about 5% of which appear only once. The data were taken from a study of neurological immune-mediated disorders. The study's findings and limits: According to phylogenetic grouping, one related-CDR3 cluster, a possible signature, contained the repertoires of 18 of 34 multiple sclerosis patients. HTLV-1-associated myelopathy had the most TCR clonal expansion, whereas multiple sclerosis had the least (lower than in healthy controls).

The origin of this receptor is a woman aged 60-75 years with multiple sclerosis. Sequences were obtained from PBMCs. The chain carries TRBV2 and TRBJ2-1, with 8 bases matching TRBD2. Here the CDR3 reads CASSVAGSPNEQFF. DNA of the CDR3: TGTGCCAGCAGCGTAGCGGGGAGTCCAAATGAGCAGTTCTTC. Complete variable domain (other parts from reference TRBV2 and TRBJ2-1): EPEVTQTPSHQVTQMGQEVILRCVPISNHLYFYWYRQILGQKVEFLVSFYNNEISEKSEIFDDQFSVERPDGSNFTLKIRSTKLEDSAMYFCASSVAGSPNEQFFGPGTRLTVL.